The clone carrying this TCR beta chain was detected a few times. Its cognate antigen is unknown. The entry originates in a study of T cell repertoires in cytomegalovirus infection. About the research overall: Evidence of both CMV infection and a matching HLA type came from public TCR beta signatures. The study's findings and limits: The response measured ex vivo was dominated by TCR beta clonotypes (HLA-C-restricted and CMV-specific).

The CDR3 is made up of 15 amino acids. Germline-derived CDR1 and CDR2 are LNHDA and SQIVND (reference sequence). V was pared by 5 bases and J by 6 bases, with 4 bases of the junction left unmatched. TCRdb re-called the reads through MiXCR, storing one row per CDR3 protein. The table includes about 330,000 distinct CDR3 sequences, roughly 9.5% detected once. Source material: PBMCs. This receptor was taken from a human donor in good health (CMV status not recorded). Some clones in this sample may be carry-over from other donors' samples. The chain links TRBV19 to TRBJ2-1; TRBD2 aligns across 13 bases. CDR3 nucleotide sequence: TGTGCCAGTAGTGTGGGACTAGCGGGAAGCAATGAGCAGTTCTTC. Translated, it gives CASSVGLAGSNEQFF.